These 21 T cell receptor beta chains were all obtained from the same sample, sequenced in a study of blood T cell repertoires in COVID-19. Some clones are missing from TCRdb's copy, which holds only in-frame ones; the method was immunoSEQ multiplex PCR. The sample includes tens of thousands of clones, about 90% seen only once; the top ten take around 12%. Sample: peripheral blood. These receptors originate from a human donor in a cohort sampled during active COVID-19.

This chain joins TRBV12-3 or TRBV12-4 and TRBJ2-1, with D perhaps matching TRBD1 (6 bases). The CDR3 totals 13 residues. V lost 0 bases and J 6 bases, leaving 6 bases between the germline ends. The CDR3, as DNA: TGTGCCAGCAGTTTAGCGGGGGCCAATGAGCAGTTCTTC. It specifies CASSLAGANEQFF.

V is TRBV10-3 and J is TRBJ2-5, with 9 bases matching TRBD2. The CDR3 totals 17 residues. From germline, CDR1 is ENHRY and CDR2 SYGVKD. J was trimmed by 4 bases and V by 9 bases; bases with no gene match: 18. CDR3 sequence: CAIAPFYGTSLSETQYF. The CDR3, as DNA: TGTGCCATTGCCCCCTTCTACGGGACTAGCTTATCAGAGACCCAGTACTTC.

The chain is built from TRBV6-5 and TRBJ2-3, with TRBD2 matching over 13 bases. The V and J ends lost 6 bases and 6 bases, in that order; junction bases with no gene match: 6. Germline CDR1 and CDR2: MNHEY and SVGAGI. CDR3 length equals 15 residues. CDR3 region: CASRRLAGGLDTQYF. DNA of the CDR3: TGTGCCAGCAGAAGACTAGCGGGGGGTTTGGATACGCAGTATTTT.

The V call is TRBV4-2, the J call TRBJ2-7; D possibly corresponds to TRBD1 (6 bases). CDR1 is LGHNA and CDR2 is YNFKEQ in the germline V gene. V lost 1 base and J lost 1, with 14 bases in between. This CDR3 has 16 residues. This chain's CDR3 is CASSQAATGLSYEQYF. DNA of the CDR3: TGTGCCAGCAGCCAAGCAGCTACAGGGCTTTCCTACGAGCAGTACTTC.

The V gene is TRBV6-1, the J gene TRBJ2-5; perhaps TRBD1 as D (6 bases). The germline V gene encodes CDR1 MNHNS and CDR2 SASEGT. The CDR3 sequence is 15 residues long. V gave up 3 bases and J gave up 4 bases, with 15 bases separating them. The chain's CDR3 is CASSDPTGKGETQYF. CDR3 in DNA: TGTGCCAGCAGTGATCCGACAGGAAAGGGAGAGACCCAGTACTTC.

The rearrangement uses TRBV24-1 and TRBJ2-1, with 9 bases fitting TRBD1. Germline trimming cut 2 bases from V and 10 bases from J; bases unmatched to any gene: 8. Germline-derived CDR1 and CDR2 are KGHDR and SFDVKD. The CDR3 sequence is 15 residues long. The CDR3 here is CATSDSRQGVSEQFF. CDR3 DNA: TGTGCCACCAGTGATTCGCGACAGGGGGTAAGCGAGCAGTTCTTC.

The chain combines TRBV5-4 with TRBJ2-3; 9 bases match TRBD2. CDR3 length equals 16 residues. Losses at the gene ends were 4 bases for V and 4 bases for J; bases not matched to a gene: 10. Germline V gene data show CDR1 as SGHNT and CDR2 as YYREEE (reference sequence). The CDR3 DNA reads as TGTGCCAGCAGCCACTCAGCTAGCGGGGCCGCAGATACGCAGTATTTT. Amino acids: CASSHSASGAADTQYF.

The chain employs TRBV6-2 or TRBV6-3 and TRBJ2-5; 9 bases are a match to TRBD1. J lost 2 bases, V lost 5 bases, and 6 bases had no gene match. CDR1 MNHEY and CDR2 SVGEGT come from the germline V gene. There are 15 residues in the CDR3. CDR3 sequence (DNA): TGTGCCAGCAGTGTCGACAGGGGGGGTCAAGAGACCCAGTACTTC. Translating it yields CASSVDRGGQETQYF.

The V and J genes are TRBV5-4 and TRBJ2-5; a weak D match, TRBD1 (6 bases). Germline values: CDR1 SGHNT, CDR2 YYREEE (reference sequence). Trimming left V 0 bases short and J 6 bases short, with 12 bases between. CDR3 length: 14 amino acids. The CDR3 sequence: CASSLERGRKTQYF. As DNA, the CDR3 is TGTGCCAGCAGCTTGGAGAGGGGGAGAAAGACCCAGTACTTC.

This clone was recorded once. The chain joins TRBV5-1 to TRBJ2-7, with D possibly matching TRBD2 (7 bases). CDR3 length: 15 residues. The germline CDR1 and CDR2 sequences are SGHRS and YFSETQ. Trimming removed 1 base from V and 2 bases from J, with 13 bases in between. The CDR3 DNA reads as TGCGCCAGCAGCTTGTCGCCGGGGGGCCCCTACGAGCAGTACTTC. It yields the protein CASSLSPGGPYEQYF.

The chain combines TRBV2 with TRBJ2-5; unclear D gene. Deletions cut 2 bases from V and 3 bases from J, with 22 bases between. The CDR3 length is 18 residues. The V gene's germline CDR1 is SNHLY and CDR2 FYNNEI. CDR3 in amino acids: CASSEWVSGFSLKETQYF. DNA for the CDR3: TGTGCCAGCAGTGAATGGGTTTCCGGGTTCTCCTTAAAAGAGACCCAGTACTTC.

The V and J genes are TRBV11-1 and TRBJ2-1; unclear D gene. The V end lost 5 bases, the J end lost 6 bases, and 11 bases lay between the germline ends. From germline, CDR1 is SGHAT and CDR2 FQDESV (reference sequence). This CDR3 spans 13 amino acids. The CDR3: CASSKYAVNEQFF. Here the CDR3 DNA reads TGTGCCAGCAGCAAATATGCGGTCAATGAGCAGTTCTTC.

The chain uses TRBV4-3 and TRBJ2-1; a possible D gene is TRBD2 (6 bases). The germline CDR1 and CDR2 sequences are LGHNA and YSLEER. V was pared by 1 base and J by 7 bases, with 14 bases between. The CDR3 has 15 residues. The CDR3 is CASSQGDWLTNEQFF. The CDR3 DNA reads TGCGCCAGCAGCCAAGGGGACTGGCTTACGAATGAGCAGTTCTTC.

This chain joins TRBV9 and TRBJ2-3; TRBD2 is a possible D gene (5 bases). This CDR3 region has 15 residues. Per the germline V gene, CDR1 is SGDLS and CDR2 is YYNGEE. V was trimmed by 3 bases and J by 6 bases, leaving 17 bases between them. CDR3 sequence reads: CASSERPTGGDTQYF. CDR3 nucleotide sequence: TGTGCCAGCAGCGAAAGACCCACCGGCGGGGATACGCAGTATTTT. Supplemented by reference TRBV9 and TRBJ2-3, the full variable domain reads DSGVTQTPKHLITATGQRVTLRCSPRSGDLSVYWYQQSLDQGLQFLIQYYNGEERAKGNILERFSAQQFPDLHSELNLSSLELGDSALYFCASSERPTGGDTQYFGPGTRLTVL.

The chain employs TRBV7-9 and TRBJ1-1; D unresolved. The CDR3 extends over 13 amino acids. V was trimmed by 1 base and J by 2 bases, leaving 5 bases between them. Germline V CDR1 and CDR2: SEHNR, FQNEAQ (reference sequence). The CDR3 sequence is CASSLGANTEAFF. The CDR3 nucleotides read TGTGCCAGCAGCTTAGGGGCTAACACTGAAGCTTTCTTT.

V usage is TRBV15 and J usage is TRBJ2-2; D remains unclear. Trimming left V 5 bases short and J 6 bases short, with 7 bases between. Germline CDR1 reads LNHNV; CDR2 reads YYDKDF (reference sequence). There are 12 residues in the CDR3. Written as DNA, the CDR3 is TGTGCCACCAGCTTCTTTCCCGGGGAGCTGTTTTTT. Residues: CATSFFPGELFF.

The gene calls are TRBV2 and TRBJ1-1; the D gene is possibly TRBD1 (6 bases). Germline loops: CDR1 SNHLY, CDR2 FYNNEI. V was shortened by 2 bases and J by 8 bases, with 18 bases between the two germline ends. The CDR3 consists of 15 residues. The CDR3 protein is CASSELGAAGVEAFF. In DNA, the CDR3 is TGTGCCAGCAGTGAACTAGGGGCCGCAGGGGTGGAAGCTTTCTTT.

The V gene is TRBV3-1 (or the pseudogene TRBV3-2), the J gene TRBJ1-5; D is perhaps TRBD1 (5 bases). This CDR3 has 13 amino acids. V was cut by 0 bases and J by 8 bases, with 8 bases left in between. The germline V gene has CDR1 LGHDT and CDR2 YNNKEL (reference sequence). The DNA for the CDR3 is TGTGCCAGCAGCCAAGACAGGGAAAAGCCCCAGCATTTT. Its protein is CASSQDREKPQHF.

V is TRBV6-5 and J is TRBJ1-1; D gene unclear. Trimming shortened V by 0 bases and J by 6 bases, and 17 bases separated the two germline ends. The CDR3 is made up of 16 amino acids. The germline gives CDR1 MNHEY, CDR2 SVGAGI. The CDR3 sequence: CASSYSIALVAAEAFF. The CDR3 region has the DNA TGTGCCAGCAGTTACTCGATTGCTCTGGTTGCGGCTGAAGCTTTCTTT.

This clone was seen a few times. The V call is TRBV18, the J call TRBJ2-1; 10 positions agree with TRBD1. V lost 4 bases, J lost 6 bases, and 6 bases stayed unmatched. Germline V gives CDR1 KGHSH, CDR2 LQKENI. This CDR3 is 15 amino acids long. Written as DNA, the CDR3 is TGTGCCAGCTCACAAGGGACAGGGGCAATCAATGAGCAGTTCTTC. It specifies CASSQGTGAINEQFF.

This chain links TRBV5-1 with TRBJ2-3; TRBD2 matches 10 bases. In germline, CDR1 is SGHRS, CDR2 YFSETQ. The V gene end was trimmed by 4 bases and the J gene end by 0 bases; junction bases not matched to a gene: 8. This CDR3 region has 17 residues. The CDR3 nucleotides are TGCGCCAGCAGCCCTCGACTAGCGGGTTCTAGCACAGATACGCAGTATTTT. Protein: CASSPRLAGSSTDTQYF.